These 28 T cell receptor beta chains were sequenced from one sample in a study of read filtering for tumor transcriptome and immune sequencing. This library used around 400 ng RNA and molecular barcoded adaptors spanning alpha/delta and beta/gamma chains. TCRdb recomputed calls from the reads with MiXCR, one row per CDR3 protein. The data contain 45,000 to 55,000 distinct CDR3 sequences, roughly 12% of them singletons. The sequenced sample was a population of CD138-negative cells sorted from bone marrow. These receptor sequences come from a donor at least 40 years old with multiple myeloma.

In its sample, this clonotype was seen many times. The chain recombines TRBV5-5 with TRBJ2-5; D may be TRBD1 or TRBD2 (5 bases each). This CDR3 region has 12 residues. Trimming stripped 3 bases from V and 5 bases from J, with 8 bases between. In germline, CDR1 is SGHKS, CDR2 YYEKEE (reference sequence). DNA for the CDR3: TGTGCCAGCAGCTCCTGGGGGGAGACCCAGTACTTC. Its protein is CASSSWGETQYF.

This clonotype showed up just once. The V gene is TRBV20-1, the J gene TRBJ2-3; 10 bases are shared with TRBD2. Unmatched junction bases numbered 14, after V lost 4 bases and J lost 1 base. Germline loops: CDR1 DFQATT, CDR2 SNEGSKA (reference sequence). The CDR3 runs 18 residues. CDR3 bases: TGCAGTGCTAACTCCTGGACTAGCGGTAGGACTGGCACAGATACGCAGTATTTT. This gives the protein CSANSWTSGRTGTDTQYF.

This clonotype was seen at least ten times. The V gene is TRBV29-1, the J gene TRBJ1-5, with TRBD1 matching 7 bases. The CDR3 has 14 residues. Trimming took 4 bases from V and 4 from J; bases not matched to a gene: 7. In germline, CDR1 is SQVTM, CDR2 ANQGSEA. CDR3 region: CSVAPAGGNQPQHF. The CDR3 nucleotides read TGCAGCGTTGCCCCCGCAGGGGGGAATCAGCCCCAGCATTTT.

A single count supports this clonotype. The chain links TRBV20-1 to TRBJ2-1, with D unclear. This CDR3 has 16 residues. CDR1 and CDR2 from the germline V gene are DFQATT and SNEGSKA (reference sequence). Trimming cost V 0 bases and J 1 base, with 13 bases left between them. CDR3 loop: CSARDRVTPSYNEQFF. The CDR3 DNA reads as TGCAGTGCTAGAGACCGGGTTACCCCTTCCTACAATGAGCAGTTCTTC.

This clonotype was counted ten times or more. The chain carries TRBV6-1 and TRBJ1-5; TRBD1 is a possible D gene (5 bases). The CDR3 contains 15 residues. The V gene lost 3 bases and the J gene lost 0 bases, with 9 bases spanning the gap. Germline V lookup: CDR1 MNHNS, CDR2 SASEGT. This CDR3 reads CASSEGTVSNQPQHF. Here the CDR3 DNA reads TGTGCCAGCAGTGAGGGGACGGTTAGCAATCAGCCCCAGCATTTT.

This clonotype was counted ten times or more. The V call is TRBV7-8, the J call TRBJ2-5; D possibly corresponds to TRBD2 (5 bases). V was shortened by 5 bases and J by 3 bases, with 13 bases between the two germline ends. CDR1 and CDR2 from the germline V gene are SGHVS and FQNEAQ. There are 14 residues in the CDR3. CDR3 DNA: TGTGCCAGCAGCCGGGGTACACCGGAAGAGACCCAGTACTTC. Protein sequence: CASSRGTPEETQYF.

This clonotype has ten or more counts. V usage is TRBV20-1 and J usage is TRBJ2-7; 11 bases are shared with TRBD2. The CDR3 extends over 13 amino acids. V dropped 3 bases and J dropped 4; count of bases not matched to a gene: 2. Germline CDR1 DFQATT, CDR2 SNEGSKA (reference sequence). DNA of the CDR3: TGCAGTGCTAGGGGACTAGCGGTGTACGAGCAGTACTTC. Translation: CSARGLAVYEQYF.

This clonotype was picked up many times. The chain is built from TRBV6-5 and TRBJ2-7; TRBD2 matches 9 bases. The CDR3 is 16 residues long. V was pared by 5 bases and J by 6 bases, with 14 bases of the junction left unmatched. Per germline, CDR1 MNHEY and CDR2 SVGAGI. The CDR3 nucleotides are TGTGCCAGCAGTGACTATATCGTAGCGGGAGTCTCCGAGCAGTACTTC. This translates into CASSDYIVAGVSEQYF.

This clonotype was seen at least ten times. The chain is built from TRBV12-3 or TRBV12-4 and TRBJ2-3; 10 bases are a match to TRBD2. The CDR3 consists of 15 residues. The junction had 5 bases not matched to a gene; V was cut back by 2 bases and J by 6 bases. CDR3 region: CASSLLAGVGDTQYF. CDR3 DNA sequence: TGTGCCAGCAGTTTACTAGCGGGAGTGGGGGATACGCAGTATTTT.

This clonotype was picked up one time. The chain employs TRBV6-2 or TRBV6-3 and TRBJ2-1, with D possibly matching TRBD2 (6 bases). Trimming stripped 9 bases from V and 6 bases from J, with 21 bases between. CDR1 and CDR2 from the germline V gene are MNHEY and SVGEGT. This CDR3 is 15 amino acids long. This chain's CDR3 is CARGPNPGRGNEQFF. Written as DNA, the CDR3 is TGTGCCAGGGGCCCTAATCCCGGGAGAGGCAATGAGCAGTTCTTC.

This clonotype occurred many times. The genes are TRBV5-1 and TRBJ1-3; unclear D gene. CDR3 size: 17 residues. Per germline, CDR1 SGHRS and CDR2 YFSETQ. The germline V and J ends were trimmed by 0 bases and 3 bases, with 16 bases remaining between them. CDR3 sequence (DNA): TGCGCCAGCAGCTTGGCCCTGGGAAGGCTCAGTGGAAACACCATATATTTT. Translating it yields CASSLALGRLSGNTIYF.

This clonotype was seen ten or more times. V is TRBV6-5 and J is TRBJ2-7; D is unclear. With 6 bases removed from V and 0 bases from J, the gap between germline ends came to 6 bases. In germline, CDR1 is MNHEY, CDR2 SVGAGI. The CDR3 is 12 amino acids. The CDR3 DNA follows: TGTGCCAGCAGGGGGTTCTCCTACGAGCAGTACTTC. Translation: CASRGFSYEQYF.

This clonotype was picked up many times. The CDR3: CASNPTPGFQPQHF. The CDR3, as DNA: TGTGCCAGCAATCCAACTCCCGGCTTTCAGCCCCAGCATTTT. The chain uses TRBV28 and TRBJ1-5; D not resolved. V was trimmed by 7 bases and J by 6 bases, leaving 16 bases between them. The CDR3 is 14 amino acids. CDR1 is MDHEN and CDR2 is SYDVKM in the germline V gene.

This clonotype has at least ten counts. The chain employs TRBV2 and TRBJ2-5; 7 nucleotides line up with TRBD2. This CDR3 region has 15 residues. Germline trimming cut 5 bases from V and 2 bases from J; bases unmatched to any gene: 8. Germline CDR1 SNHLY, CDR2 FYNNEI. CDR3 residues: CASSRRLADQETQYF. In DNA, the CDR3 is TGTGCCAGCAGTCGGAGACTAGCTGATCAAGAGACCCAGTACTTC.

To note about this clonotype: Compared with germline, one end of the junction differs, possibly owing to a read error. This chain joins TRBV27 and TRBJ2-1; 10 bases map to TRBD2. Germline CDR1 MNHEY, CDR2 SMNVEV (reference sequence). The CDR3 spans 19 residues. Here the CDR3 reads CASSLLRPLAGEKYNVQFF. The CDR3 DNA sequence: TGTGCCAGCAGTCTTCTCCGCCCCCTAGCGGGAGAGAAGTATAATGTGCAGTTCTTC.

The table lists this clonotype with many counts. V usage is TRBV11-1 and J usage is TRBJ1-1, with TRBD1 matching over 7 bases. J lost 2 bases, V lost 0 bases, and 3 bases had no gene match. CDR1 SGHAT and CDR2 FQDESV come from the germline V gene (reference sequence). The CDR3 length is 15 residues. This CDR3 is CASSLAGTENTEAFF. The DNA for the CDR3 is TGTGCCAGCAGCTTAGCCGGGACAGAAAACACTGAAGCTTTCTTT.

This clonotype has ten or more counts. The chain is built from TRBV5-1 and TRBJ2-2; maybe TRBD1 (6 bases). The V and J ends lost 0 bases and 3 bases respectively, with 9 bases between them. The CDR3 has 15 amino acids. CDR1 is SGHRS, CDR2 YFSETQ, per germline. The CDR3 loop is CASSLGQGYTGELFF. CDR3 bases: TGCGCCAGCAGCTTGGGGCAGGGGTACACCGGGGAGCTGTTTTTT.

CDR3 nucleotides: TGCAGCGTTGAAGAAACCTCTGGGGCCAACGTCCTGACTTTC. Translated: CSVEETSGANVLTF. The genes are TRBV29-1 and TRBJ2-6, with no clear D. The CDR3 length is 14 residues. The germline CDR1 and CDR2 sequences are SQVTM and ANQGSEA. V lost 0 bases and J lost 0, with 3 bases in between.

This clonotype was recorded a few times. A read error is likely, as this CDR3 ends without the conserved phenylalanine or tryptophan. V is TRBV7-9 and J is TRBJ2-4; tentative D call: TRBD1 (5 bases). Trimming cost V 1 base and J 13 bases, with 17 bases left between them. CDR3 length: 14 amino acids. The V gene's germline CDR1 is SEHNR and CDR2 FQNEAQ (reference sequence). CDR3 residues: CASSLVGQGAIQYL. Here the CDR3 DNA reads TGTGCCAGCAGCTTAGTAGGGCAGGGTGCCATCCAGTACCTC.

In this sample, this clonotype turned up a few times. The chain joins TRBV7-3 to TRBJ1-3, with TRBD1 as a possible D gene (5 bases). Trimming left V 5 bases short and J 8 bases short, with 16 bases between. This CDR3 region has 14 residues. Germline-derived CDR1 and CDR2 are SGHTA and FQGTGA. CDR3 nucleotide sequence: TGTGCCAGCAGCGAAGGGGCAGGGCGAGACACCATATATTTT. Its translation is CASSEGAGRDTIYF.

This clonotype was recorded many times. The chain couples TRBV10-3 to TRBJ2-1; a possible D gene is TRBD2 (6 bases). Germline V gene sequence: CDR1 ENHRY, CDR2 SYGVKD. Trimming stripped 11 bases from V and 0 bases from J, with 14 bases between. The CDR3 runs to 14 residues. The CDR3 reads CALLARDSYNEQFF. The CDR3 bases are TGTGCCTTACTAGCCCGGGACTCCTACAATGAGCAGTTCTTC.

In the case of this clonotype: A much larger clone lies one base from this, so it may be a read error. The chain is built from TRBV7-8 and TRBJ2-1, with TRBD2 as a possible D gene (7 bases). Germline values: CDR1 SGHVS, CDR2 FQNEAQ. This CDR3 is built from 17 residues. CDR3 protein: CGSSLGGGGSTWNEQFF. The CDR3, as DNA: TGTGGCAGCAGCTTAGGGGGGGGGGGTTCTACGTGGAATGAGCAGTTCTTC.

This clonotype was observed many times. The rearrangement joins TRBV7-4 to TRBJ1-2; weak D call: TRBD1 (5 bases). The CDR3 runs to 15 residues. Germline V gene lookup returns CDR1 SGHVT and CDR2 SQSDAQ. V was pared by 10 bases and J by 4 bases, with 22 bases between. Here the CDR3 reads CAIFPGGGNGYGYTF. Written as DNA, the CDR3 is TGTGCCATCTTCCCGGGGGGGGGAAATGGCTATGGCTACACCTTC.

This clonotype occurred a few times. Germline is not matched at one junction end, which may reflect a read error. V is TRBV13 and J is TRBJ1-3; no firm D call. This CDR3 region has 14 residues. The germline CDR1 and CDR2 sequences are PRHDT and FYEKMQ (reference sequence). The DNA of the CDR3 is TGTGCCAGCAGCCAACCAACTTCTGGAAACCCCATATATTTT. It yields the protein CASSQPTSGNPIYF.

This clonotype showed up many times. The V and J genes are TRBV19 and TRBJ2-7; the match to TRBD1 covers 8 bases. V was pared by 2 bases and J by 7 bases, with 13 bases of the junction left unmatched. This CDR3 has 16 residues. The germline V gene has CDR1 LNHDA and CDR2 SQIVND (reference sequence). CDR3 nucleotides: TGTGCCAGTAGTATACATCCCGGACAGGGAAAAGGTGAGCAGTACTTC. Translated: CASSIHPGQGKGEQYF.

In this sample, this clonotype turned up many times. V usage is TRBV7-9 and J usage is TRBJ2-2; 7 nucleotides align to TRBD1. The CDR3 sequence is 15 residues long. Germline CDR1 reads SEHNR; CDR2 reads FQNEAQ (reference sequence). V shed 5 bases and J 4 bases; nucleotides not matched to a gene: 7. CDR3 residues: CASSLEGGSTGELFF. The CDR3, as DNA: TGTGCCAGCAGCCTAGAAGGGGGCTCCACCGGGGAGCTGTTTTTT.

Concerning this clonotype: The CDR3 end shows no conserved phenylalanine or tryptophan, and so a read error is likely. The chain uses TRBV9 and TRBJ2-1; 9 bases are a match to TRBD1. The germline V gene encodes CDR1 SGDLS and CDR2 YYNGEE. This CDR3 comprises 16 residues. The junction had 15 bases not matched to a gene; V was cut back by 5 bases and J by 9 bases. The CDR3 DNA reads TGTGCCAGCAGTGTACTTGGACAGGGGTTCCGGGCTGAGCAGTTCCTC. This codes for CASSVLGQGFRAEQFL.

This clonotype came up many times. This chain links TRBV5-1 with TRBJ2-5, with D perhaps assigned TRBD1 or TRBD2 (5 bases each). The CDR3 runs 15 residues. V shed 2 bases and J shed 1 base, with 12 bases lying between them. Germline CDR1 is SGHRS and CDR2 is YFSETQ. The CDR3 sequence is CASSLIRDGQETQYF. CDR3 coding DNA: TGCGCCAGCAGCTTAATCCGGGACGGCCAAGAGACCCAGTACTTC. Variable domain in full (rest from reference TRBV5-1 and TRBJ2-5): KAGVTQTPRYLIKTRGQQVTLSCSPISGHRSVSWYQQTPGQGLQFLFEYFSETQRNKGNFPGRFSGRQFSNSRSEMNVSTLELGDSALYLCASSLIRDGQETQYFGPGTRLLVL.